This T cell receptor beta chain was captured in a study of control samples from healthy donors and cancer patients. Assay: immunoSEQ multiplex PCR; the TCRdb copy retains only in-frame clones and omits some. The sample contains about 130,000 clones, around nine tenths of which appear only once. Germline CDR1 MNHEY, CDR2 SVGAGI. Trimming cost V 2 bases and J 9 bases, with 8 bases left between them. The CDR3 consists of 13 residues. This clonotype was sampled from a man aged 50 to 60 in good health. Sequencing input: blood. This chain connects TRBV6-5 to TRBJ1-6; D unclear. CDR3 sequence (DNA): TGTGCCAGCAGTTACGGTGGTGGTTCACCCCTCCACTTT. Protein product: CASSYGGGSPLHF.